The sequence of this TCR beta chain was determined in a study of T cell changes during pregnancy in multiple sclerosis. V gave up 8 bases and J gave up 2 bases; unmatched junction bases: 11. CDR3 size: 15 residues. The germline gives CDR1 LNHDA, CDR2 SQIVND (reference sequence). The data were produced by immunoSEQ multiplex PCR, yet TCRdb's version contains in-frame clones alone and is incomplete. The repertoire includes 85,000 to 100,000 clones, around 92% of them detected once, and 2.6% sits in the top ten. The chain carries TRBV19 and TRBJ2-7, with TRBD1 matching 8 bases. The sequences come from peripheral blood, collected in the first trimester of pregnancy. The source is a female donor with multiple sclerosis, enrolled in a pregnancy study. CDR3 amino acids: CASGTRAGGAYEQYF. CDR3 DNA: TGTGCCAGTGGAACTCGGGCAGGGGGCGCCTACGAGCAGTACTTC.